This T cell receptor (beta chain) came from a study of blood T cell repertoires in COVID-19. Study context: Both acute and convalescent COVID-19 samples were obtained from the United States, Italy and Spain.

Repertoires were generated with immunoSEQ multiplex PCR, while TCRdb's copy carries only in-frame clones and drops some. The sample records some 190,000 clones, 80% being singletons. The source material was PBMCs or T cells enriched from blood (not recorded which). This clonotype was sampled from a man in his sixties who had been exposed to COVID-19.

The CDR3 DNA follows: TGTGCCAGCAGCCCGGCGGGAATCACTGAAGCTTTCTTT. Its translation: CASSPAGITEAFF. The V call is TRBV7-3, the J call TRBJ1-1; D is unresolved. V shed 5 bases and J shed 4 bases, with 11 bases lying between them. CDR1 and CDR2 from the germline V gene are SGHTA and FQGTGA. CDR3 length: 13 residues.